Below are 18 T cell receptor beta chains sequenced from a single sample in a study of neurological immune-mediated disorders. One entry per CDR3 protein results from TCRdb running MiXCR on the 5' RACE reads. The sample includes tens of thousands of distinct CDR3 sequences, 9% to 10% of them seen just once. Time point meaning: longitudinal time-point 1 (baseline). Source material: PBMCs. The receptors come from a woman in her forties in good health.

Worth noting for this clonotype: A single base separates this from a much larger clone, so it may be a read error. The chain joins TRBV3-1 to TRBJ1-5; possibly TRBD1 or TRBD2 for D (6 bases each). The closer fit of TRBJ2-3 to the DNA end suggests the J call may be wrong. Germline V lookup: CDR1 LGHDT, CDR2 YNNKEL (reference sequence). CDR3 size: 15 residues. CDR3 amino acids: CASSQEGGPNQPQYF. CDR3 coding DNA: TGTGCCAGCAGCCAAGAAGGGGGGCCCAATCAGCCCCAGTATTTT.

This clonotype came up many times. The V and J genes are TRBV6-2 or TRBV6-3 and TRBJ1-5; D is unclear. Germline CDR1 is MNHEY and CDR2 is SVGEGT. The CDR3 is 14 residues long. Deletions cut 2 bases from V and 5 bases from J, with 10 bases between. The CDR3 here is CASSYLKLDQPQHF. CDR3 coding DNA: TGTGCCAGCAGTTACCTTAAACTCGATCAGCCCCAGCATTTT.

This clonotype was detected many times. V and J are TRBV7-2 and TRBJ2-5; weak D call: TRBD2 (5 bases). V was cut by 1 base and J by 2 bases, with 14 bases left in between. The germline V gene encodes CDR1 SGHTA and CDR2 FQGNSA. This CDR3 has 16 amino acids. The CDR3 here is CASSLVKSAGQETQYF. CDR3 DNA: TGTGCCAGCAGCTTAGTGAAGTCGGCGGGTCAAGAGACCCAGTACTTC.

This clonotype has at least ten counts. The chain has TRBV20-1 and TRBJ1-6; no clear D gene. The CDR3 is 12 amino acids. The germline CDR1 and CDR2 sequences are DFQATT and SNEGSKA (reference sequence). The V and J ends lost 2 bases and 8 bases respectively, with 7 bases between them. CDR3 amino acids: CSARRVDSPLHF. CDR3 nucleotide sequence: TGCAGTGCTAGAAGAGTTGATTCACCCCTCCACTTT.

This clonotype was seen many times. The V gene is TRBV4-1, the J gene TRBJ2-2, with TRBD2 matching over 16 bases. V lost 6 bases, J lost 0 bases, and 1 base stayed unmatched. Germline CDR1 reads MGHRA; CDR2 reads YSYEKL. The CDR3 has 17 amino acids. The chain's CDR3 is CASRGLAGGTNTGELFF. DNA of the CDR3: TGCGCCAGCAGGGGACTAGCGGGGGGGACGAACACCGGGGAGCTGTTTTTT.

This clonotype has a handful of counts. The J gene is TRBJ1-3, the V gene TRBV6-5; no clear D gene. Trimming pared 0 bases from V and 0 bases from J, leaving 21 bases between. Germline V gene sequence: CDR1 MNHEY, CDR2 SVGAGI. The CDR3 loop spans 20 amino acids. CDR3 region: CASSYSWAGVELPSGNTIYF. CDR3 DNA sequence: TGTGCCAGCAGTTACTCGTGGGCTGGGGTTGAGCTGCCCTCTGGAAACACCATATATTTT.

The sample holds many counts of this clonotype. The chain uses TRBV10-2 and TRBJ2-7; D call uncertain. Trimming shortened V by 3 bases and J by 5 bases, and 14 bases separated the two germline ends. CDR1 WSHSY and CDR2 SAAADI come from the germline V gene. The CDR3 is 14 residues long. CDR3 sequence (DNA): TGCGCCAGCAGTGACAACAGACTTTCCCACGAGCAGTACTTC. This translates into CASSDNRLSHEQYF.

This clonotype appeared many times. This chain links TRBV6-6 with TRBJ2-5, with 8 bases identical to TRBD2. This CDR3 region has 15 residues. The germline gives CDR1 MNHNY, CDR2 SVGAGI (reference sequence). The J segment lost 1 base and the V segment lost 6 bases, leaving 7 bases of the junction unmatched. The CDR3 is CASRGGAGGQETQYF. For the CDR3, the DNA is TGTGCCAGCAGAGGGGGGGCGGGGGGCCAAGAGACCCAGTACTTC.

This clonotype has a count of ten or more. The CDR3 sequence is CASSQWGRGTAYTDTQYF. CDR3 coding DNA: TGCGCCAGCAGCCAATGGGGGAGAGGGACGGCTTACACAGATACGCAGTATTTT. The chain couples TRBV4-3 to TRBJ2-3; D could derive from TRBD1 or TRBD2 (5 bases each). The CDR3 runs to 18 residues. Per the germline V gene, CDR1 is LGHNA and CDR2 is YSLEER. Trimming removed 2 bases at V and 2 bases at J, with 20 bases between.

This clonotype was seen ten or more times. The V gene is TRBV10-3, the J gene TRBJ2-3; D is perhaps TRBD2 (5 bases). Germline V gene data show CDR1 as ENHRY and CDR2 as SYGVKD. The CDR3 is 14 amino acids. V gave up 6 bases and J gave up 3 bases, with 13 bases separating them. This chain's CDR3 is CAIRLEGGTDTQYF. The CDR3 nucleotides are TGTGCCATCAGGCTAGAGGGTGGGACAGATACGCAGTATTTT.

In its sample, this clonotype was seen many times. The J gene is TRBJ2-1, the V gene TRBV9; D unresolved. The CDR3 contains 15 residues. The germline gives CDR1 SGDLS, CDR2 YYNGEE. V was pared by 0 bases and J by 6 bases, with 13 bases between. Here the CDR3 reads CASSVGRTPLNEQFF. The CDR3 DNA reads TGTGCCAGCAGCGTAGGACGGACCCCTCTCAATGAGCAGTTCTTC.

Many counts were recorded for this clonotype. The CDR3 DNA reads as TGTGCCACCAGCAGAGAGCCAAGCAACGAGCAGTACTTC. It translates to CATSREPSNEQYF. The chain employs TRBV15 and TRBJ2-7, with no clear D. This CDR3 region has 13 residues. V was trimmed by 0 bases and J by 5 bases, leaving 8 bases between them. Germline CDR1 reads LNHNV; CDR2 reads YYDKDF (reference sequence).

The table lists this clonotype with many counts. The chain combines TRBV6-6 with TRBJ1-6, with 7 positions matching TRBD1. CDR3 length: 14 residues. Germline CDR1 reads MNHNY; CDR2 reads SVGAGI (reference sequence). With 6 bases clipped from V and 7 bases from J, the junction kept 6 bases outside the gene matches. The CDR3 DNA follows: TGTGCCAGCAGCAGTACAGGGGCCAATTCACCCCTCCACTTT. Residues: CASSSTGANSPLHF.

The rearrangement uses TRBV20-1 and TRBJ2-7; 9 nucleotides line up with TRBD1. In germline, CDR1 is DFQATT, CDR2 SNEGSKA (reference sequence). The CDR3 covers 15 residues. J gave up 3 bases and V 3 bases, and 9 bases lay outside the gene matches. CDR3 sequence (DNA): TGCAGTGCTAGGTATCTAGACAGGGGGGACTACGAGCAGTACTTC. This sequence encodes CSARYLDRGDYEQYF.

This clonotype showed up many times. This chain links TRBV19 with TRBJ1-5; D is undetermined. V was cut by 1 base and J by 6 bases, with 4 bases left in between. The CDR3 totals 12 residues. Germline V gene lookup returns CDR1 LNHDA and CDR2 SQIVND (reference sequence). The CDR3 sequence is CASSIGAQPQHF. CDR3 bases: TGTGCCAGTAGTATAGGCGCTCAGCCCCAGCATTTT. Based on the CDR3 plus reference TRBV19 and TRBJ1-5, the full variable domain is DGGITQSPKYLFRKEGQNVTLSCEQNLNHDAMYWYRQDPGQGLRLIYYSQIVNDFQKGDIAEGYSVSREKKESFPLTVTSAQKNPTAFYLCASSIGAQPQHFGDGTRLSIL.

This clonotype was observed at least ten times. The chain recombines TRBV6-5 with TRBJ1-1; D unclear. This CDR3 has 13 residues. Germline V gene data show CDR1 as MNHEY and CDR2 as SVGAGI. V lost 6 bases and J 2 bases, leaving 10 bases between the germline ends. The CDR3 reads CASRVPGNTEAFF. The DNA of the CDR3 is TGTGCCAGCAGGGTCCCCGGAAACACTGAAGCTTTCTTT.

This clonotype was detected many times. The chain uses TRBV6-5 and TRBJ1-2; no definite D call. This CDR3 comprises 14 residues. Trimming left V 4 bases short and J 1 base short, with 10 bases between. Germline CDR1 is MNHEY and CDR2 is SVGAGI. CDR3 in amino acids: CASSFHGLNYGYTF. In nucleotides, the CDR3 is TGTGCCAGCAGTTTCCACGGACTTAACTATGGCTACACCTTC.

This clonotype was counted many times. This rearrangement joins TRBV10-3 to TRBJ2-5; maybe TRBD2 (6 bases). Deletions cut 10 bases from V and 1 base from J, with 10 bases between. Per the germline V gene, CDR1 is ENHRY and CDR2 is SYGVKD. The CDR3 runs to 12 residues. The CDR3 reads CASGTAQETQYF. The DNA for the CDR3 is TGTGCCAGCGGGACGGCCCAAGAGACCCAGTACTTC.